These T cell receptor beta chains were read from a single sample in a study of T-cell memory formation after mild COVID-19. TCRdb redid the calling of the 5' RACE reads with MiXCR, one entry per CDR3 protein. The data show under 700,000 distinct CDR3 sequences, with about a fifth seen just once and around 12% held by the top ten. What was sequenced was PBMCs or a T cell subset sorted from them (not recorded which). The receptors were gathered from an adult woman who had mild COVID-19 (a few samples of this study predate the infection). Cell type and time point are not known. The conserved cysteine and the conserved F or W are not part of the CDR3 here.

TRBJ2-3,TRBV7-6,ASSFSPGAGGSDTQY
TRBJ1-2,TRBV4-3,ASSQESGTGGKSGYT
TRBJ2-7,TRBV7-2,ASSLAQGASYEQY
TRBJ2-4,TRBV18,ASSPGQGKNIQY
TRBJ2-1,TRBV11-2,ASSLNTDNEQF
TRBJ1-2,TRBV18,ASSPRADYGYT
TRBJ2-3,TRBV7-9,ASSLALAGGLRTDTQY
TRBJ2-2,TRBV7-9,ASSLGIGELF
TRBJ2-2,TRBV12-3/TRBV12-4,ASSRAGGNTGELF
TRBJ1-1,TRBV7-2,ASSLGQGVSEAF
TRBJ2-7,TRBV12-3/TRBV12-4,ASSLSKKYEQY
TRBJ2-2,TRBV24-1,AASGTPPNTGELF
TRBJ2-4,TRBV29-1,SARVLKGKNIQY
TRBJ1-2,TRBV7-2,ASQPYGESDGYT
TRBJ2-1,TRBV15,ATSKGGSYNEQF
TRBJ1-1,TRBV9,ASSVGEGGRAF
TRBJ2-1,TRBV11-2,ASSVVGEPSYNEQF
TRBJ1-6,TRBV5-4,ASSLVAPYGHNSPLH
TRBJ2-2,TRBV18,ASSRDGTSTNTGELF
TRBJ2-3,TRBV30,AWRGYGGVSTDTQY
TRBJ1-2,TRBV7-2,ASSFTGTGGYT
TRBJ1-1,TRBV3-1,ASRPVAGGRKAF
TRBJ2-2,TRBV29-1,SVEGQANTGELF
TRBJ2-4,TRBV29-1,SVVGTRNIQY
TRBJ1-5,TRBV5-4,ASSLAGGRDQPQH
TRBJ2-5,TRBV15,ATSRDRWSLGETQY
TRBJ2-5,TRBV5-6,ASSGDRGLRETQY
TRBJ2-7,TRBV6-6,ASSYSPQQNSYEQY
TRBJ2-2,TRBV7-3,ASSFYGGGTGELF
TRBJ1-2,TRBV20-1,SATRVLGSGYT
TRBJ2-1,TRBV9,ASSVKYNEQF
TRBJ2-7,TRBV13,ASSFLNRGSYEQY
TRBJ2-2,TRBV6-5,ASNPVGQFTGELF
TRBJ2-1,TRBV7-2,ASSSSTGNIF
TRBJ2-5,TRBV7-9,ASSLGTPGETQY
TRBJ2-3,TRBV29-1,SVALLAGGRRTDTQY
TRBJ2-1,TRBV29-1,SVMAYNEQF
TRBJ1-1,TRBV7-3,ASSLGGGYTEAF
TRBJ2-5,TRBV7-2,ASSLLAGGETQY
TRBJ1-2,TRBV10-3,AISGGQGKNYGYT
TRBJ2-7,TRBV29-1,SVVPRPEGPYEQY
TRBJ2-3,TRBV11-2,ASSFGTFLDTQY
TRBJ2-3,TRBV7-2,ASSLASGRADTQY
TRBJ2-7,TRBV10-3,AISDSLSGQY
TRBJ1-1,TRBV5-1,ASRRGQGEPTEAF
TRBJ2-3,TRBV12-3/TRBV12-4,ASSGGTGDDTQY
TRBJ1-5,TRBV4-2,ASSQDGQGGQPQH
TRBJ1-4,TRBV9,ASSPGRVFEKLF
TRBJ1-5,TRBV12-3/TRBV12-4,ASSSGQGDQPQH
TRBJ2-2,TRBV6-6,ASSYPRGRGTGELF
TRBJ1-2,TRBV5-1,ASSLGQGNYGYT
TRBJ2-1,TRBV5-5,ASSLLGRAPNNEQF